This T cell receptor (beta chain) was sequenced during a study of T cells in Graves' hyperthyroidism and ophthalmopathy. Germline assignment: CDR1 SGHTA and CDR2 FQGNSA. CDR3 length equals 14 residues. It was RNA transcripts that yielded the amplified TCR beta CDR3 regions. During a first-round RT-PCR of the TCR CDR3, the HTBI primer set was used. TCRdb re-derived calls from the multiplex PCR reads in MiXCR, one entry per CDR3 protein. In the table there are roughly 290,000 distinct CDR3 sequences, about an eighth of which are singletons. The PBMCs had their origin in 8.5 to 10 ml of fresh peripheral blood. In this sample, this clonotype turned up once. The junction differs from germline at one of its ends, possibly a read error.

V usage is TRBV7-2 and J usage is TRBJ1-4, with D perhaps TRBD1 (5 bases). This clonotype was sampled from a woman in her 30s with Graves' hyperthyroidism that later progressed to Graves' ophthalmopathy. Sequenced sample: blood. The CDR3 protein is CAGSEVGTNEKLFF. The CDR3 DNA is TGTGCCGGCAGCGAAGTAGGGACTAATGAAAAGCTGTTTTTT.